This T cell receptor (beta chain) was obtained from a study of quantifying T cell responses using KT2 cells. Looking at the study overall: TCR alpha and beta constant-region primers primed reverse transcription of RNA.

CDR1 and CDR2 from the germline V gene are SGHTA and FQGTGA. The CDR3 extends over 15 amino acids. V gave up 4 bases and J gave up 2 bases; unmatched junction bases: 7. An oligo carrying a UMI was ligated to the cDNA 3' end. An equimolar mix of RC1.1 and RC1.2 primed the beta chain across TRBC1 and TRBC2. MiXCR, run by TCRdb on the UMI-ligation and nested PCR reads, gives a single entry per CDR3 protein. The sample gives under 35,000 distinct CDR3 sequences, 9% to 12% of which show up once; 9.7% is in the top ten. The sequence derives from a human donor. The sequencing input was PBMCs spiked with cells of the T cell clone KT2. The gene calls are TRBV7-3 and TRBJ2-7, with 8 bases aligning to TRBD1. CDR3 DNA: TGTGCCAGCAGCTCTTACGACAGGGGAACCTACGAGCAGTACTTC. Translating it yields CASSSYDRGTYEQYF.